Sequencing of this TCR beta chain was carried out in a study of identical twins. Findings and limits, study-wide: Cross-sectional statistical analysis, not tracking of the same donors, underpinned the conclusions.

TCRdb redid the calling of the 5' RACE reads with MiXCR, one entry per CDR3 protein. The table has roughly 250,000 distinct CDR3 sequences, 6% to 8.5% seen once. This clonotype has ten or more counts. Antigen: not known. Between the trimmed V and J ends, which lost 6 bases and 0 bases, there was a span of 19 bases. The CDR3 spans 17 residues. In germline, CDR1 is WSHSY, CDR2 SAAADI. This sample was shared with a second study, whose subject was yellow fever vaccine responses in identical twins.

The receptor was isolated from a woman between 18 and 29 years old in good health. The rearrangement links TRBV10-2 to TRBJ2-3, with D perhaps TRBD2 (6 bases). Sequencing was carried out using CD8+ T cells sorted from blood. CDR3 in amino acids: CASSDYLPSGSTDTQYF. In nucleotides, the CDR3 is TGCGCCAGCAGCGACTACCTACCAAGCGGGAGCACAGATACGCAGTATTTT.